These T cell receptor beta chains were read from a single sample in a study of PD-1 blockade in classical Hodgkin lymphoma. Measured with immunoSEQ multiplex PCR; TCRdb has only the in-frame clones, and not every one. The sample has nearly 25,000 clones, 81% seen once; the top ten hold 20%. Sample: peripheral blood mononuclear cells (PBMCs), taken before the second cycle of nivolumab. These receptors were collected from a human donor with classical Hodgkin lymphoma. CDR3s include the opening cysteine and the closing phenylalanine or tryptophan. The D gene is left open where the match is weak. The size entry is marked missing in some rows and otherwise reads once, few, many or a size class.

CASSSYLGVTSSNTEAFF	TGCGCCAGCAGCTCGTACCTCGGGGTAACAAGCTCGAACACTGAAGCTTTCTTT	TRBJ1-1	.	.	TRBV5-1
CASSYRQGGETQYF	TGCGCCAGCAGCTACAGACAGGGAGGGGAGACCCAGTACTTC	TRBJ2-5	.	.	TRBV5-1
CASSPGAGGPGDTQYF	TGTGCCAGCAGTCCAGGAGCGGGAGGGCCTGGAGATACGCAGTATTTT	TRBJ2-3	TRBD2	.	TRBV7-3
CASSPVGGTAIILSEAFF	TGTGCCAGCAGCCCGGTGGGTGGGACCGCAATAATTTTGAGTGAAGCTTTCTTT	TRBJ1-1	.	.	TRBV28
CASSERGGDRQYF	TGTGCCAGCAGTGAGAGGGGGGGGGACAGGCAGTATTTT	TRBJ2-3	.	few	TRBV6-4
CASSTQGQGALF	TGTGCCAGCAGTACCCAAGGACAGGGGGCGCTTTTT	TRBJ1-5	TRBD1	.	TRBV28
CASSLGGQGSYGYTF	TGTGCCAGCAGCTTAGGGGGACAGGGAAGCTATGGCTACACCTTC	TRBJ1-2	TRBD1	.	TRBV7-2
CASSEALPAFF	TGTGCCAGCAGTGAAGCGCTTCCAGCTTTCTTT	TRBJ1-1	.	.	TRBV6-1
CAWIRGYEQYF	TGTGCCTGGATAAGGGGATACGAGCAGTACTTC	TRBJ2-7	.	.	TRBV30
CSGFDSSYEQYF	TGCAGCGGGTTTGACAGCTCCTACGAGCAGTACTTC	TRBJ2-7	.	.	TRBV29-1
CASSPQGEKLFF	TGTGCCAGCAGTCCACAGGGTGAAAAACTGTTTTTT	TRBJ1-4	.	few	TRBV6-6
CASSSPRLGSGANVLTF	TGTGCCAGTAGTTCCCCCCGTTTGGGGTCTGGGGCCAACGTCCTGACTTTC	TRBJ2-6	.	.	TRBV19
CASRKSGGTTEEQYF	TGTGCCAGCAGAAAGAGTGGCGGGACCACGGAAGAGCAGTACTTC	TRBJ2-7	.	.	TRBV5-4
CASSLLQGGYTEAFF	TGCGCCAGCAGCCTATTACAGGGGGGATACACTGAAGCTTTCTTT	TRBJ1-1	TRBD1	few	TRBV4-1
CASSTGLAGDSGANVLTF	TGCGCCAGCAGCACGGGACTAGCGGGGGACTCTGGGGCCAACGTCCTGACTTTC	TRBJ2-6	TRBD2	.	TRBV5-1
CASSVGLAGPYEQYF	TGTGCCAGCAGTGTGGGGCTAGCGGGCCCCTACGAGCAGTACTTC	TRBJ2-7	TRBD2	.	TRBV6-1
CASSGAPGKKTQYF	TGTGCCAGCAGCGGAGCCCCCGGTAAGAAGACCCAGTACTTC	TRBJ2-5	.	.	TRBV9
CASSPLGGGVPGDTQYF	TGTGCCAGCAGCCCCCTGGGCGGGGGGGTTCCCGGAGATACGCAGTATTTT	TRBJ2-3	TRBD2	.	TRBV7-3
CASSPSGNEQFF	TGTGCCAGCAGCCCTAGTGGTAATGAGCAGTTCTTC	TRBJ2-1	.	.	TRBV6-5
CASSLAPASGANVLTF	TGCGCCAGCAGCTTGGCGCCGGCCTCTGGGGCCAACGTCCTGACTTTC	TRBJ2-6	.	.	TRBV5-1
CATKTDNTGELFF	TGTGCCACTAAGACTGATAACACCGGGGAGCTGTTTTTT	TRBJ2-2	.	.	TRBV10-3
CASSQPTSGVYEQYF	TGCGCCAGCAGCCAACCCACTAGCGGGGTCTACGAGCAGTACTTC	TRBJ2-7	TRBD2	.	TRBV4-1